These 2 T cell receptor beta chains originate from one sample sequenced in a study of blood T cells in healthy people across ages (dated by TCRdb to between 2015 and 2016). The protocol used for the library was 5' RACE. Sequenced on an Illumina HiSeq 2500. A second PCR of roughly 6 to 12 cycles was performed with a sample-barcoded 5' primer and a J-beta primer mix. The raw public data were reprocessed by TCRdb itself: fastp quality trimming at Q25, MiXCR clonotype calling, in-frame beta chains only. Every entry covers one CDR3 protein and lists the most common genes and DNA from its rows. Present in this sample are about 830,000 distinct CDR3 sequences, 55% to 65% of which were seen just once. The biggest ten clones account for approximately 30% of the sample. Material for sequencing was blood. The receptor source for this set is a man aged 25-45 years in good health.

The chain's CDR3 is CASSPTAYYEQYF. Here the CDR3 DNA reads TGTGCCAGCAGCCCGACGGCTTACTACGAGCAGTACTTC. The rearrangement joins TRBV7-8 to TRBJ2-4; D is unclear. The end of the DNA is better explained by TRBJ2-7, so the J call may be wrong. This CDR3 contains 13 residues. Germline assignment: CDR1 SGHVS and CDR2 FQNEAQ.

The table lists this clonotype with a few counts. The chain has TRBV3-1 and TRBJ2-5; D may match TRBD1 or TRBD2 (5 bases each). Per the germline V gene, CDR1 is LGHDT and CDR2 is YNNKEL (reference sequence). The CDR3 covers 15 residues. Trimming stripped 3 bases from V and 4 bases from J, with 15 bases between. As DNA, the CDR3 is TGTGCCAGCAGCCAGGAAACGGGACGACCAGAGACCCAGTACTTC. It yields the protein CASSQETGRPETQYF.